This paragraph covers one T cell receptor (beta chain) sequence. Its cognate antigen is unknown. Germline V gene lookup returns CDR1 LGHDT and CDR2 YNNKEL (reference sequence). There are 13 residues in the CDR3. Samples each yielded cDNA through eight separate reactions. Using the 5' RACE reads, TCRdb records one entry per CDR3 protein without DNA. Found here are approximately 200,000 distinct CDR3 sequences; the top ten clones hold around 7.6%. The sample comes from a study of monozygotic twins with inflammatory bowel disease. Study-wide points: Especially with disease activity, IBD patients had fewer clonotypes in common with others than healthy twins did. Concordant and discordant twins showed no difference in repertoire similarity, possibly from limited power. Patient repertoire variability may have increased through differing immunosuppressive treatments.

The rearrangement uses TRBV3-1 and TRBJ1-2. This sequence was found in a human donor with ulcerative colitis or Crohn's disease, or a healthy co-twin of an affected twin (not recorded which). The sample was blood. The CDR3 loop is CASSQTTSYGYTF.